In this sample, the clone carrying this T cell receptor (beta chain) turned up many times. Its antigen is currently unknown. This specimen belongs to a study of T cell clonality in common variable immunodeficiency. Data came from immunoSEQ multiplex PCR; TCRdb stores just in-frame clones and leaves some out. The specimen has tens of thousands of clones, none found just once. Broader study findings: Patient heterogeneity in the CVID cohort limited correlations between repertoire features and clinical complications. Authors noted CVID clonality's cause needs subpopulation repertoire sequencing. Compared with controls, CVID subjects had fewer shared TCRbeta clones.

The clonotype was recovered from a person aged 18 to 70 in good health. Material: peripheral blood mononuclear cells.

CDR3 DNA (partial): TGCGCCAGCAGCTCCGCCGGACAGACCAACTATGGC. It yields the protein CASSSAGQTNYG. The full CDR3 protein is CASSSAGQTNYGYTF. The rearrangement joins TRBV5-1 to TRBJ1-2; tentative D call: TRBD1 (6 bases). Sequencing ends 3 residues short of the CDR3 end; the germline J gene provides the rest. V lost 3 bases, J lost 2 bases, and 14 bases lay in between. This CDR3 is built from 15 residues. Looked up from germline, CDR1 is SGHRS and CDR2 is YFSETQ. Together with reference TRBV5-1 and TRBJ1-2, the CDR3 gives the full variable domain: KAGVTQTPRYLIKTRGQQVTLSCSPISGHRSVSWYQQTPGQGLQFLFEYFSETQRNKGNFPGRFSGRQFSNSRSEMNVSTLELGDSALYLCASSSAGQTNYGYTFGSGTRLTVV.